This is a list of T cell receptor beta chains from one sample in a study of blood T cells in healthy people across ages. Each CDR3 protein is one row after TCRdb ran MiXCR on the 5' RACE reads. The sample holds fewer than 2,000,000 distinct CDR3 sequences, about two fifths seen once. Sequencing used blood. The receptors originated from a human donor in good health. Both conserved end residues are part of each CDR3. D genes are given only for firm matches. Some rows mark clone size as missing; the rest say once, few, many or name a class of expanded clone.

cdr3_nt cdr3_aa cdr3_length d_call j_call clone_size v_call
TGTGCCAGCAGCGCCGGACTAGCGGGGAGCTCCTACGAGCAGTACTTC CASSAGLAGSSYEQYF 16 TRBD2 TRBJ2-7 NA TRBV2
TGCAGTGCCCAGGTCCGGGGCGCGGGCTACACCTTC CSAQVRGAGYTF 12 NA TRBJ1-2 NA TRBV20-1
TGCAGCGTTGTGACAATCACTGAAGCTTTCTTT CSVVTITEAFF 11 NA TRBJ1-1 NA TRBV29-1
TGTGCCAGCAGTTACAAGGGCGCCTATGGCTACACCTTC CASSYKGAYGYTF 13 NA TRBJ1-2 once TRBV6-2/TRBV6-3
TGTGCCAGCAGCCCCCGGCCGGACAGGGTGGGCTATGGCTACACCTTC CASSPRPDRVGYGYTF 16 TRBD1 TRBJ1-2 NA TRBV7-6
TGTGCCAGCAGCCCCGGCAGATTCCAAGAGACCCAGTACTTC CASSPGRFQETQYF 14 NA TRBJ2-5 few TRBV7-2
TGCAGCGCCGCAACTTCAGGATCCGAGCAGTACTTC CSAATSGSEQYF 12 NA TRBJ2-7 NA TRBV29-1
TGCAGCGTTGCGGGAACAGGGATTCAGCCCCAGCATTTT CSVAGTGIQPQHF 13 NA TRBJ1-5 NA TRBV29-1
TGCAGTGCTAAACGACAGGGATCATCCTACAATGGGCAGTTCTTC CSAKRQGSSYNGQFF 15 TRBD1 TRBJ2-1 few TRBV20-1
TGTGCCAGCAGCTTGGAATGGGGGCTTAACTATGGCTACACCTTC CASSLEWGLNYGYTF 15 NA TRBJ1-2 NA TRBV5-4
TGCGCCAGCAGCCCAGGGGAGACCCACTACGAGCAGTACTTC CASSPGETHYEQYF 14 NA TRBJ2-7 once TRBV5-1
TGTGCCACCAGCAGAGACCGAACCATTAATGAAAAACTGTTTTTT CATSRDRTINEKLFF 15 NA TRBJ1-4 few TRBV15
TGTGCCAGCAGTTTACGAGTAGCCCTTAATTCACCCCTCCACTTT CASSLRVALNSPLHF 15 NA TRBJ1-6 NA TRBV12-3/TRBV12-4